One sample yielded the 19 T cell receptor beta chains listed below, sequenced in a study of blood T cell repertoires in COVID-19. Data came from immunoSEQ multiplex PCR; TCRdb stores just in-frame clones and leaves some out. The sample holds approximately 160,000 clones, 75% to 90% seen once. The sample was PBMCs or T cells enriched from blood (not recorded which). The receptors derive from a woman aged 45-60 years who had recovered from COVID-19.

The chain uses TRBV12-3 or TRBV12-4 and TRBJ1-2, with D possibly being TRBD1 (6 bases). The length of the CDR3 is 13 residues. Trimming took off 3 bases at V and 7 bases at J, with 12 bases between the two ends. The CDR3 protein is CASSFLGALGYTF. For the CDR3, the DNA is TGTGCCAGCAGTTTTTTGGGGGCGCTTGGCTACACCTTC.

In DNA, the CDR3 is TGTGCCAGCAGCCAAGCGTCCGGGTCCCAAAACATTCAGTACTTC. This translates into CASSQASGSQNIQYF. This rearrangement joins TRBV3-1 (or the pseudogene TRBV3-2) to TRBJ2-4; D is uncertain. Trimming pared 1 base from V and 5 bases from J, leaving 12 bases between. The CDR3 contains 15 residues. Germline V gene lookup returns CDR1 LGHDT and CDR2 YNNKEL (reference sequence).

This clone has only one observation. CDR3 sequence reads: CASSVGQGRRNTEAFF. CDR3 DNA: TGTGCCAGTAGTGTCGGACAGGGTCGACGGAACACTGAAGCTTTCTTT. The chain employs TRBV19 and TRBJ1-1; 8 bases are a match to TRBD1. V lost 5 bases to trimming and J lost 1 base; unmatched junction nucleotides: 9. The CDR3 contains 16 residues. From germline, CDR1 is LNHDA and CDR2 SQIVND (reference sequence). Full variable domain (rest looked up from reference TRBV19 and TRBJ1-1): DGGITQSPKYLFRKEGQNVTLSCEQNLNHDAMYWYRQDPGQGLRLIYYSQIVNDFQKGDIAEGYSVSREKKESFPLTVTSAQKNPTAFYLCASSVGQGRRNTEAFFGQGTRLTVV.

This clone has just a few counts. This chain uses TRBV7-9 with TRBJ1-1; 11 positions match TRBD1. The CDR3 has 16 amino acids. V lost 0 bases, J lost 1 base, and 1 base stayed unmatched. From germline, CDR1 is SEHNR and CDR2 FQNEAQ (reference sequence). Here the CDR3 DNA reads TGTGCCAGCAGCTTAGCCGGGACAGGGGGGAACACTGAAGCTTTCTTT. Translated: CASSLAGTGGNTEAFF.

The chain links TRBV30 to TRBJ1-2, with TRBD1 identical over 12 bases. J gave up 8 bases and V 5 bases, and 9 bases lay outside the gene matches. CDR3 length: 14 residues. The germline gives CDR1 GTSNPN, CDR2 SVGIG (reference sequence). DNA for the CDR3: TGTGCCTGGGGAGAGGGACAGGGGGCTCGGGGCTACACCTTC. Its protein product is CAWGEGQGARGYTF. Looking up the rest from reference TRBV30 and TRBJ1-2 gives the full variable domain: SQTIHQWPATLVQPVGSPLSLECTVEGTSNPNLYWYRQAAGRGLQLLFYSVGIGQISSEVPQNLSASRPQDRQFILSSKKLLLSDSGFYLCAWGEGQGARGYTFGSGTRLTVV.

This clone was picked up one time. The V call is TRBV5-4, the J call TRBJ1-2; 7 bases match TRBD1. Unmatched junction bases numbered 7, after V lost 4 bases and J lost 1 base. CDR1 is SGHNT, CDR2 YYREEE, per germline (reference sequence). The CDR3 has 15 residues. CDR3 region: CASSPGQDINYGYTF. CDR3 in DNA: TGTGCCAGCAGCCCTGGACAGGACATTAACTATGGCTACACCTTC.

The rearrangement joins TRBV7-9 to TRBJ1-1; D not resolved. Trimming cost V 2 bases and J 1 base, with 8 bases left between them. Per the germline V gene, CDR1 is SEHNR and CDR2 is FQNEAQ (reference sequence). CDR3 length: 14 amino acids. CDR3 region: CASSLLTQNTEAFF. The CDR3 bases are TGTGCCAGCAGCTTATTGACACAGAACACTGAAGCTTTCTTT.

The V and J genes are TRBV6-2 or TRBV6-3 and TRBJ2-5; D perhaps matches TRBD2 (5 bases). V lost 6 bases to trimming and J lost 5 bases, with 16 bases between them. The germline CDR1 and CDR2 sequences are MNHEY and SVGEGT. The CDR3 has 14 amino acids. Written as DNA, the CDR3 is TGTGCCAGCAGCCGCCCAGTCCCGGGGGAGACCCAGTACTTC. As protein: CASSRPVPGETQYF.

The count of this clone is one. The V call is TRBV28, the J call TRBJ2-3, with 9 bases that match TRBD1. The junction had 13 bases not matched to a gene; V was cut back by 6 bases and J by 6 bases. There are 16 residues in the CDR3. CDR1 is MDHEN and CDR2 is SYDVKM in the germline V gene. In DNA, the CDR3 is TGTGCCAGCAGCTACCTTCCGGGACAGGGTACGGATACGCAGTATTTT. Protein: CASSYLPGQGTDTQYF.

The chain recombines TRBV18 with TRBJ2-3; D unresolved. The CDR3 is 17 amino acids. Germline CDR1 is KGHSH and CDR2 is LQKENI. V lost 2 bases to trimming and J lost 3 bases, with 18 bases between them. CDR3 DNA: TGTGCCAGCTCACCAAGCGTACGGTCGGAAACGACAGATACGCAGTATTTT. It codes for CASSPSVRSETTDTQYF.

This chain uses TRBV6-5 with TRBJ1-1, with D unclear. V lost 4 bases, J lost 0 bases, and 15 bases lay in between. CDR3 size: 16 residues. The germline gives CDR1 MNHEY, CDR2 SVGAGI. This CDR3 reads CASSSQVEYLNTEAFF. DNA for the CDR3: TGTGCCAGCAGTTCCCAGGTGGAATATTTGAACACTGAAGCTTTCTTT.

The chain couples TRBV28 to TRBJ1-3; tentatively, D is TRBD1 (6 bases). This CDR3 has 14 amino acids. Germline V CDR1 and CDR2: MDHEN, SYDVKM. Trimming shortened V by 7 bases and J by 2 bases, and 12 bases separated the two germline ends. The CDR3 is CASNPQGPGNTIYF. The CDR3 nucleotides are TGTGCCAGCAACCCCCAGGGGCCTGGAAACACCATATATTTT.

This clone was counted only a few times. This sequence joins TRBV18 and TRBJ2-1; 8 bases are a match to TRBD2. CDR3 size: 13 residues. The V gene's germline CDR1 is KGHSH and CDR2 LQKENI. After removal of 2 bases from V and 10 bases from J, the junction contained 4 bases not matched to a gene. CDR3 sequence reads: CASSPEREREQFF. The CDR3 region has the DNA TGTGCCAGCTCACCAGAGCGGGAGCGGGAGCAGTTCTTC.

The CDR3 region has the DNA TGCGCCAGCAGGCCCGGGGGACAGTTCAGCTCCTATAATTCACCCCTCCACTTT. It translates to CASRPGGQFSSYNSPLHF. The chain couples TRBV5-1 to TRBJ1-6; 7 bases are shared with TRBD1. Germline CDR1 reads SGHRS; CDR2 reads YFSETQ. The CDR3 has 18 residues. The V gene end was trimmed by 5 bases and the J gene end by 0 bases; junction bases not matched to a gene: 11.

The V and J genes are TRBV6-5 and TRBJ1-1, with D possibly being TRBD1 (6 bases). V was clipped by 4 bases and J by 1 base, with 10 bases between them. This CDR3 is built from 14 residues. CDR1 is MNHEY and CDR2 is SVGAGI in the germline V gene. The CDR3: CASSLYRENTEAFF. CDR3 coding DNA: TGTGCCAGCAGTTTGTACAGGGAGAACACTGAAGCTTTCTTT.

The rearrangement links TRBV6-5 to TRBJ1-2, with D possibly matching TRBD1 (5 bases). Trimming left V 6 bases short and J 3 bases short, with 14 bases between. The CDR3 covers 14 residues. Germline V CDR1 and CDR2: MNHEY, SVGAGI. The CDR3 DNA is TGTGCCAGCAGCTTCGTGGGGCCCCACTATGGCTACACCTTC. Its protein is CASSFVGPHYGYTF.

There are many counts of this clone. This chain connects TRBV2 to TRBJ1-5; 10 nucleotides match TRBD1. Germline V gene lookup returns CDR1 SNHLY and CDR2 FYNNEI. V gave up 5 bases and J gave up 4 bases; unmatched junction bases: 5. This CDR3 contains 15 residues. Written as DNA, the CDR3 is TGTGCCAGCAGTCCCTTGGGACAGGGGAATCAGCCCCAGCATTTT. Translated: CASSPLGQGNQPQHF.

The V gene is TRBV10-1, the J gene TRBJ2-1; no clear D. There are 13 residues in the CDR3. From germline, CDR1 is WNHNN and CDR2 SYGVQD (reference sequence). V was clipped by 7 bases and J by 6 bases, with 13 bases between them. CDR3 protein: CASMTDISNEQFF. The CDR3 DNA is TGCGCCAGCATGACCGACATCAGCAATGAGCAGTTCTTC.

The gene calls are TRBV10-3 and TRBJ1-2; D ambiguous. The length of the CDR3 is 13 residues. The germline CDR1 and CDR2 sequences are ENHRY and SYGVKD. Trimming shortened V by 3 bases and J by 8 bases, and 13 bases separated the two germline ends. CDR3 region: CAISDFGSHGYTF. CDR3 in DNA: TGTGCCATCAGTGATTTCGGGTCTCACGGCTACACCTTC.